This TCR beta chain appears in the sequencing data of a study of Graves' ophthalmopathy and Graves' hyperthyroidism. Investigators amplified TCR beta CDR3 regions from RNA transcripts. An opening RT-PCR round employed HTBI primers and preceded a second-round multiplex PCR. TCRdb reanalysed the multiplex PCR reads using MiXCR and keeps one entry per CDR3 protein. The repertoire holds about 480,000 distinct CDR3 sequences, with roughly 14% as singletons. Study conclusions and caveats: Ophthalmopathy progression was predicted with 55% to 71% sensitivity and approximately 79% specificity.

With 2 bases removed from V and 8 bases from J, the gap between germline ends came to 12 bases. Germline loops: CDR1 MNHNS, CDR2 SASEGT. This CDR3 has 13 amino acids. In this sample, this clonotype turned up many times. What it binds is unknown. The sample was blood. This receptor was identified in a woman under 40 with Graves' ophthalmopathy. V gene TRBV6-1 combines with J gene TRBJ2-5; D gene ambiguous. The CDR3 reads CASSEITTRTQYF. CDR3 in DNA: TGTGCCAGCAGTGAAATAACGACCCGAACCCAGTACTTC.